A single sample is the source of the 24 T cell receptor beta chains below, sequenced in a study of tumor-infiltrating lymphocytes in primary liver carcinoma. Priming with a constant-region primer yielded TCR beta cDNA from about 480 ng total RNA. The TCR beta library was amplified through three nested multiplex PCR rounds in a modified ARM-PCR procedure. Running 10 cycles apiece, the first two PCR rounds relied on TRBV1-TRBV30 forward primers together with a C-beta reverse primer. TCRdb ran MiXCR on the multiplex PCR reads and lists one entry per CDR3 protein. Of fewer than 110,000 distinct CDR3 sequences detected, around 73% appear once; the ten largest clones hold less than 15%. Co-extracted RNA and DNA came from approximately 20-30 mg of unsorted bulk tissue. Sequencing used liver tumor tissue from sampling region 2. Sample subset: tumor region T2, inferior pole. These receptor sequences come from an older woman with primary liver carcinoma and hepatitis B virus infection.

This clonotype was picked up many times. The genes are TRBV29-1 and TRBJ2-1; TRBD1 is a possible D gene (6 bases). This CDR3 spans 16 amino acids. Looked up from germline, CDR1 is SQVTM and CDR2 is ANQGSEA. Trimming stripped 2 bases from V and 0 bases from J, with 14 bases between. The CDR3 loop is CSVEYSPGHSYNEQFF. CDR3 DNA sequence: TGCAGCGTTGAATACAGTCCGGGACACTCCTACAATGAGCAGTTCTTC.

As for this clonotype: At one of its ends the junction is not consistent with the germline gene, which may arise from a read error. The chain combines TRBV12-3 or TRBV12-4 with TRBJ1-4; 7 bases line up with TRBD1. This CDR3 is built from 14 residues. The CDR3 DNA is TGTACCAGCGGCAAGGACAGGTATAATGAAAAACTGTTTTTT. Its translation is CTSGKDRYNEKLFF.

This clonotype was observed once. Sequence at one end of the junction differs from germline and may be a read error. J is TRBJ2-3 and V is TRBV11-2; 9 positions match TRBD2. CDR1 and CDR2 from the germline V gene are SGHAT and FQNNGV. CDR3 length: 20 amino acids. In DNA, the CDR3 is TGTGCCAGCAACTTAGATCTAAGTGGTATAGCGGGAGAAGGGATAGATACGCAGTATTTT. Protein sequence: CASNLDLSGIAGEGIDTQYF.

As regards this clonotype: The junction shows a germline mismatch at one end, possibly a read error. The gene calls are TRBV7-8 and TRBJ2-3, with D perhaps matching TRBD1 (6 bases). CDR1 is SGHVS and CDR2 is FQNEAQ in the germline V gene. The CDR3 is 16 amino acids. In nucleotides, the CDR3 is TGTGCCAGCAGCCCACCCGGGACATGGGTTCCAGATACGCTGTATTTT. Translated: CASSPPGTWVPDTLYF. Combining the CDR3 with reference TRBV7-8 and TRBJ2-3 gives the whole variable domain GAGVSQSPRYKVAKRGQDVALRCDPISGHVSLFWYQQALGQGPEFLTYFQNEAQLDKSGLPSDRFFAERPEGSVSTLKIQRTQQEDSAVYLCASSPPGTWVPDTLYFGPGTRLTVL.

The table lists this clonotype with a count of one. Here the CDR3 reads CASSTGNSPASGNTIYF. CDR3 coding DNA: TGTGCCAGCAGTACAGGGAACTCACCGGCATCTGGAAACACCATATATTTT. The chain is built from TRBV6-6 and TRBJ1-3, with D tentatively TRBD1 (6 bases). CDR3 length: 17 residues. Germline lookup yields CDR1 MNHNY and CDR2 SVGAGI (reference sequence). Deletions cut 5 bases from V and 1 base from J, with 18 bases between.

This clonotype showed up just once. This may stem from a read error, because a much larger clone lies one nucleotide away. V gene TRBV7-9 combines with J gene TRBJ1-1, with D perhaps TRBD1 (6 bases). CDR3 size: 14 residues. The germline V gene encodes CDR1 SEHNR and CDR2 FQNEAQ (reference sequence). CDR3 DNA sequence: TGTGCCATCAGCCTCCAGGGGATGAACACTGAAGCTTTCTTT. This sequence encodes CAISLQGMNTEAFF.

Note on this clonotype: One junction end does not reproduce the germline sequence, and a read error may be involved. This chain links TRBV29-1 with TRBJ2-1, with D perhaps being TRBD1 or TRBD2 (5 bases each). The length of the CDR3 is 14 residues. Germline CDR1 is SQVTM and CDR2 is ANQGSEA. The CDR3 is CSVVSGRGTNERFF. CDR3 nucleotides: TGCAGCGTTGTCAGTGGGAGAGGGACCAATGAGCGGTTCTTC.

The CDR3 protein is CASSCTGNTIYF. Written as DNA, the CDR3 is TGTGCCAGCAGCTGTACTGGAAACACCATATATTTT. V usage is TRBV7-8 and J usage is TRBJ1-3; D unclear. CDR1 is SGHVS, CDR2 FQNEAQ, per germline. The CDR3 contains 12 residues. Trimming left V 4 bases short and J 2 bases short, with 3 bases between.

The V and J genes are TRBV10-3 and TRBJ2-7; TRBD1 matches 7 bases. V lost 5 bases and J lost 2; bases outside the gene matches: 6. Germline CDR1 is ENHRY and CDR2 is SYGVKD. There are 14 residues in the CDR3. CDR3 region: CAISHTTGPYEQYF. The CDR3 nucleotides read TGTGCCATCAGTCACACGACAGGGCCCTACGAGCAGTACTTC.

The CDR3 DNA reads as TGTGCCAGCAGTTTGGGGTTAAATGAGCAGTTCTTC. Its protein product is CASSLGLNEQFF. The gene calls are TRBV28 and TRBJ2-1; D unresolved. Trimming cost V 3 bases and J 7 bases, with 7 bases left between them. The CDR3 contains 12 residues. Germline V gene sequence: CDR1 MDHEN, CDR2 SYDVKM.

Comments on this clonotype: One end of the junction varies from germline; a read error may be responsible. The rearrangement uses TRBV4-2 and TRBJ1-1, with D possibly TRBD1 on 5 matching bases. This CDR3 region has 16 residues. Germline CDR1 is LGHNA and CDR2 is YNFKEQ. The chain's CDR3 is CVSSQGAGTANTEAFF. CDR3 DNA: TGTGTCAGCAGCCAAGGGGCCGGGACGGCGAACACTGAAGCTTTCTTT.

As for this clonotype: One end of the junction fails to match germline, which may point to a read error. CDR3 loop: CAGSQELETSYEQYF. The CDR3 DNA reads as TGTGCCGGCAGCCAAGAATTGGAGACATCTTACGAGCAGTACTTC. The genes are TRBV4-2 and TRBJ2-7; D uncertain. This CDR3 has 15 amino acids. Germline V CDR1 and CDR2: LGHNA, YNFKEQ.

This clonotype has just one count. Mismatch with germline at one junction end may stem from a read error. This chain connects TRBV6-1 to TRBJ2-1; D remains ambiguous. Looked up from germline, CDR1 is MNHNS and CDR2 is SASEGT. This CDR3 region has 14 residues. The DNA of the CDR3 is TGTGCCAGCAGTGAAATTGAGGTATACAATGAGCCGTTTTTC. The encoded protein is CASSEIEVYNEPFF.

This clonotype was found a few times. J is TRBJ1-5 and V is TRBV2; 7 bases align to TRBD1. There are 14 residues in the CDR3. Germline V gene lookup returns CDR1 SNHLY and CDR2 FYNNEI. V trimming: 7 bases; J trimming: 2 bases; junction bases outside the gene matches: 5. The CDR3 coding sequence is TGTGCCAGCACCGGGACAGCACGCAATCAGCCCCAGCATTTT. It yields the protein CASTGTARNQPQHF.

In this sample, this clonotype turned up many times. The rearrangement joins TRBV12-3 or TRBV12-4 to TRBJ1-5; D is unclear. The CDR3 sequence is 14 residues long. V was cut by 6 bases and J by 4 bases, with 13 bases left in between. CDR3: CASSLQRGNQPQHF. Written as DNA, the CDR3 is TGTGCCAGCAGCCTTCAGCGAGGGAATCAGCCCCAGCATTTT.

Turning to this clonotype: One junction end disagrees with the germline gene, perhaps due to a read error. This chain connects TRBV6-5 to TRBJ2-5; no clear D gene. This CDR3 region has 14 residues. CDR1 and CDR2 from the germline V gene are MNHEY and SVGAGI. CDR3 bases: TGTGCCAGCAATTACGCCGGTGGCCAAGAGACCCAGTACTTC. Amino acid sequence: CASNYAGGQETQYF.

This clonotype was observed a few times. The junction departs from the called germline gene at one end, perhaps through a read error. The gene calls are TRBV4-1 and TRBJ2-1; 10 positions agree with TRBD2. This CDR3 region has 16 residues. Germline CDR1 reads MGHRA; CDR2 reads YSYEKL. CDR3 DNA sequence: TGCGCCAGCAGCCAAGCCGCTAGCGGGGGAAACAATGAGCAGTCCTTC. Amino acid sequence: CASSQAASGGNNEQSF.

Note on this clonotype: A junction end diverges from the germline sequence, so it may reflect a read error. CDR3 nucleotide sequence: TGCGCCAACAGCTTAGAGCCCAAAAACATTCAGTACTTC. It is translated as CANSLEPKNIQYF. The rearrangement joins TRBV11-2 to TRBJ2-4, with D hard to call. Germline V gene sequence: CDR1 SGHAT, CDR2 FQNNGV. The CDR3 is 13 residues long.

Concerning this clonotype itself: The germline gene is not matched at one end of the junction; a read error may be the cause. V gene TRBV18 combines with J gene TRBJ2-7; D gene unclear. The CDR3 covers 13 residues. CDR1 is KGHSH, CDR2 LQKENI, per germline. The DNA for the CDR3 is TGTGCCAGCTCACCACCGTGCGGACCCGAGCTGTACTTC. Translated, it gives CASSPPCGPELYF.

This clonotype occurred many times. This chain joins TRBV29-1 and TRBJ1-1; 7 bases are a match to TRBD1. The CDR3 spans 13 residues. CDR1 and CDR2 from the germline V gene are SQVTM and ANQGSEA. With 7 bases clipped from V and 0 bases from J, the junction kept 5 bases outside the gene matches. The CDR3 DNA follows: TGCAGCGCTAGGGGACAGATGAACACTGAAGCTTTCTTT. Translation: CSARGQMNTEAFF.

As concerns this clonotype: A much larger clone lies one base from this, so it may be a read error. This chain joins TRBV28 and TRBJ2-7, with D perhaps matching TRBD2 (5 bases). Germline CDR1 reads MDHEN; CDR2 reads SYDVKM. This CDR3 has 15 amino acids. Between the trimmed V and J ends, which lost 9 bases and 3 bases, there was a span of 21 bases. The CDR3 loop is CARSTDPGRGYEQYF. The DNA of the CDR3 is TGTGCCAGAAGCACAGACCCCGGTCGGGGCTACGAGCAGTACTTC. The complete variable domain, with remaining parts taken from reference TRBV28 and TRBJ2-7, reads DVKVTQSSRYLVKRTGEKVFLECVQDMDHENMFWYRQDPGLGLRLIYFSYDVKMKEKGDIPEGYSVSREKKERFSLILESASTNQTSMYLCARSTDPGRGYEQYFGPGTRLTVT.

Comments on this clonotype: A junction end diverges from the germline sequence, so it may reflect a read error. V and J are TRBV11-3 and TRBJ2-1; the match to TRBD2 covers 13 bases. CDR3 length: 15 residues. Germline CDR1 is SGHNT and CDR2 is YENEEA. This chain's CDR3 is CASNLRTSGSFEQFF. The CDR3 DNA is TGTGCCAGCAACTTAAGGACTAGCGGGAGCTTTGAGCAGTTCTTC. The full variable domain, rest sourced from reference TRBV11-3 and TRBJ2-1, is EAGVVQSPRYKIIEKKQPVAFWCNPISGHNTLYWYLQNLGQGPELLIRYENEEAVDDSQLPKDRFSAERLKGVDSTLKIQPAELGDSAVYLCASNLRTSGSFEQFFGPGTRLTVL.

Of note for this clonotype: One base away lies a much larger clone, so this may be a sequencing read error. The J gene is TRBJ2-1, the V gene TRBV6-6, with D perhaps TRBD2 (5 bases). There are 15 residues in the CDR3. Germline assignment: CDR1 MNHNY and CDR2 SVGAGI (reference sequence). V was shortened by 10 bases and J by 7 bases, with 23 bases between the two germline ends. Here the CDR3 DNA reads TGTGCCAACATCCATAGCGCCCACCGAAGGAATGAGCAGTTCTTC. Protein sequence: CANIHSAHRRNEQFF.

As regards this clonotype: The junction and the germline gene differ at one end; a read error may be behind it. The V and J genes are TRBV29-1 and TRBJ2-7, with a weak D call TRBD2 (5 bases). The CDR3 loop spans 14 amino acids. The germline gives CDR1 SQVTM, CDR2 ANQGSEA. The CDR3 reads CSVAGIARTHEQYF. The CDR3 DNA is TGCAGCGTGGCTGGGATAGCGAGAACCCACGAGCAGTATTTC.